A single sample gave rise to the 4 T cell receptor beta chains below, sequenced in a study of blood T cell repertoires in COVID-19. The method was immunoSEQ multiplex PCR; TCRdb's version includes in-frame clones alone and lacks a portion of them. The table includes about 39,000 clones, approximately 80% detected once. The specimen sequenced was peripheral blood. Source of these receptors: a man aged 70-80 years with active or convalescent COVID-19.

The rearrangement joins TRBV3-1 (or the pseudogene TRBV3-2) to TRBJ1-5, with D perhaps TRBD1 (5 bases). CDR3 length equals 15 residues. In germline, CDR1 is LGHDT, CDR2 YNNKEL (reference sequence). V was pared by 2 bases and J by 9 bases, with 17 bases between. DNA of the CDR3: TGTGCCAGCAGCCAACAGGGCAATCCTGTGGCGCCCCAGCATTTT. Residues: CASSQQGNPVAPQHF.

The chain has TRBV6-6 and TRBJ1-2; 7 positions match TRBD1. The V segment lost 7 bases and the J segment 4 bases; nucleotides outside the gene matches: 12. The CDR3 extends over 15 amino acids. Germline V CDR1 and CDR2: MNHNY, SVGAGI (reference sequence). The CDR3 nucleotides are TGTGCCAGCACCCTAACCCTGGGACAGACCTATGGCTACACCTTC. Its translation: CASTLTLGQTYGYTF.

This chain links TRBV4-1 with TRBJ2-1, with TRBD2 matching over 7 bases. The CDR3 consists of 17 residues. Trimming removed 3 bases from V and 7 bases from J; junction bases left unmatched: 15. Germline lookup yields CDR1 MGHRA and CDR2 YSYEKL. The CDR3 spells CASSQGRAGERWNEQFF. DNA of the CDR3: TGCGCCAGCAGCCAGGGGAGGGCGGGGGAACGGTGGAATGAGCAGTTCTTC.

The CDR3 DNA reads TGTGCCTGGAGTGCCCGGACAGTTAGGGTGAACACTGAAGCTTTCTTT. Translating it yields CAWSARTVRVNTEAFF. This chain links TRBV30 with TRBJ1-1; D might be TRBD1 (6 bases). The CDR3 length is 16 residues. The V end lost 1 base, the J end lost 0 bases, and 15 bases lay between the germline ends. Germline CDR1 reads GTSNPN; CDR2 reads SVGIG (reference sequence).